This entry features one T cell receptor (beta chain) sequence. Primers: 60 Vbeta forward and 13 Jbeta reverse. The method was immunoSEQ multiplex PCR; TCRdb's version includes in-frame clones alone and lacks a portion of them. The data show 160,000 or so clones, around four fifths seen once. The data derive from a study of cytomegalovirus exposure and HLA in healthy donors. The CDR3 sequence is 15 residues long. Per germline, CDR1 MNHEY and CDR2 SVGAGI. Trimming took off 5 bases at V and 1 base at J, with 14 bases between the two ends. Sequenced input: PBMCs. The chain is built from TRBV6-5 and TRBJ1-1, with D possibly TRBD1 on 5 matching bases. The TCR sequence derives from a man aged 50-59 years in good health and CMV-seropositive. CDR3 bases: TGTGCCAGCAGTGGGGGAGGGTTAGGGAACACTGAAGCTTTCTTT. Its protein is CASSGGGLGNTEAFF.